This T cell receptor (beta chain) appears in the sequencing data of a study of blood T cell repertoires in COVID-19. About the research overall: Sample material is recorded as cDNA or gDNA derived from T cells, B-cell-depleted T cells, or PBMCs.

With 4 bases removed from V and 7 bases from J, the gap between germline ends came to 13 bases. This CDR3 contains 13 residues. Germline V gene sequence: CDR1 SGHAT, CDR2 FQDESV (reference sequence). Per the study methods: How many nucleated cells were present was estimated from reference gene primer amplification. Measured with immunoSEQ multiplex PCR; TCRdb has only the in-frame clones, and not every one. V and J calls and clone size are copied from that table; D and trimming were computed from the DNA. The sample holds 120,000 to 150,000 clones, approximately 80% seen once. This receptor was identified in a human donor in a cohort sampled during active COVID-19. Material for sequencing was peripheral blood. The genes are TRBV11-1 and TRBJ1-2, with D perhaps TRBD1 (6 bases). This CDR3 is CASSSRTVGGYTF. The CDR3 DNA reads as TGTGCCAGCAGCTCCCGGACAGTCGGTGGCTACACCTTC.